These 17 T cell receptor beta chains share one sample of origin, sequenced in a study of blood T cell repertoires in COVID-19. Only in-frame clones appear in the TCRdb table, and some are missing; sequencing was by immunoSEQ multiplex PCR. The sample gives 170,000 or so clones, roughly 85% of which show up once; more than 8.5% is in the top ten. Source material: PBMCs or T cells enriched from blood (not recorded which). The receptor set was obtained from a woman aged 18-29 years who had recovered from COVID-19.

The rearrangement links TRBV12-1 to TRBJ2-5; the table gives TRBD2 as D, unverified against the DNA. TRBV12-1 is a recognized pseudogene. The CDR3 runs to 13 residues. The CDR3 is CASSFAGGETQYF. In DNA, the CDR3 is TGTGCCAGCAGCTTCGCGGGAGGGGAGACCCAGTACTTC.

The rearrangement links TRBV4-1 to TRBJ2-1; 14 bases line up with TRBD2. Germline V gene lookup returns CDR1 MGHRA and CDR2 YSYEKL. The CDR3 has 18 residues. With V trimmed by 1 base and J by 4 bases, 6 bases remained unmatched. The CDR3 sequence is CASSQAVTSGGAYNEQFF. The CDR3 bases are TGCGCCAGCAGCCAAGCCGTGACTAGCGGGGGGGCTTACAATGAGCAGTTCTTC.

The rearrangement joins TRBV9 to TRBJ2-1, with 8 bases lining up with TRBD2. The CDR3 has 14 residues. CDR1 is SGDLS and CDR2 is YYNGEE in the germline V gene. J gave up 9 bases and V 4 bases, and 9 bases lay outside the gene matches. CDR3 sequence: CASSPYEREFEQFF. The CDR3 nucleotides read TGTGCCAGCAGCCCCTATGAGCGGGAGTTTGAGCAGTTCTTC.

The chain combines TRBV7-9 with TRBJ2-7; 9 bases fit TRBD1. CDR1 is SEHNR and CDR2 is FQNEAQ in the germline V gene (reference sequence). The CDR3 loop spans 15 amino acids. The trim removed 5 bases at V and 0 bases at J, leaving 5 bases unmatched. CDR3 residues: CASSPRQGDSYEQYF. CDR3 DNA: TGTGCCAGCAGCCCCCGACAGGGGGACTCCTACGAGCAGTACTTC.

The chain employs TRBV9 and TRBJ2-1, with D unresolved. Germline V gene lookup returns CDR1 SGDLS and CDR2 YYNGEE. CDR3 length: 16 residues. V shed 0 bases and J shed 3 bases, with 13 bases lying between them. The CDR3 spells CASSVAVIPRYNEQFF. The CDR3 DNA sequence: TGTGCCAGCAGCGTAGCGGTGATCCCACGCTACAATGAGCAGTTCTTC.

The V gene is TRBV7-3, the J gene TRBJ2-1; TRBD2 matches at 7 bases. Germline V gives CDR1 SGHTA, CDR2 FQGTGA. The CDR3 has 14 residues. V lost 5 bases, J lost 9 bases, and 10 bases stayed unmatched. The CDR3 DNA follows: TGTGCCAGCAGCGGGAGGGCCTATCAAGGTGAGCAGTTCTTC. Its protein is CASSGRAYQGEQFF.

The chain carries TRBV7-4 and TRBJ1-5, with no clear D. This CDR3 is built from 10 residues. Trimming stripped 8 bases from V and 7 bases from J, with 6 bases between. Germline V CDR1 and CDR2: SGHVT, SQSDAQ. CDR3: CASLRQPQHF. The CDR3 DNA is TGTGCCAGCTTGAGACAGCCCCAGCATTTT.

The chain couples TRBV25-1 to TRBJ1-2; D unresolved. The CDR3 covers 15 residues. Germline loops: CDR1 MGHDK, CDR2 SYGVNS. V was shortened by 4 bases and J by 8 bases, with 20 bases between the two germline ends. CDR3 sequence reads: CASSGDPEGWRGYTF. CDR3 nucleotides: TGTGCCAGCAGTGGTGATCCGGAGGGTTGGAGGGGCTACACCTTC.

The chain combines TRBV3-1 (or the pseudogene TRBV3-2) with TRBJ1-2; TRBD1 matches at 9 bases. Trimming removed 3 bases from V and 4 bases from J; junction bases left unmatched: 3. Per the germline V gene, CDR1 is LGHDT and CDR2 is YNNKEL (reference sequence). This CDR3 has 14 residues. The CDR3 nucleotides are TGTGCCAGCAGCCAGGACAGGGGAGGCTATGGCTACACCTTC. This translates into CASSQDRGGYGYTF.

The V and J genes are TRBV4-1 and TRBJ2-1, with 8 positions matching TRBD1. In germline, CDR1 is MGHRA, CDR2 YSYEKL. V was clipped by 6 bases and J by 0 bases; unmatched bases: 4. This CDR3 has 15 residues. The CDR3 loop is CASSRQGSSYNEQFF. The CDR3 nucleotides read TGCGCCAGCAGTCGACAGGGGAGCTCCTACAATGAGCAGTTCTTC.

The chain links TRBV4-3 to TRBJ2-3; 7 bases agree with TRBD2. The germline V gene encodes CDR1 LGHNA and CDR2 YSLEER. This CDR3 is built from 15 residues. Trimming at V came to 4 bases and at J to 2 bases, leaving 6 bases not matched to a gene. The CDR3 sequence: CASSPESGDTDTQYF. The DNA of the CDR3 is TGCGCCAGCAGCCCGGAGAGCGGGGACACAGATACGCAGTATTTT.

The V call is TRBV4-1, the J call TRBJ2-3; no definite D call. CDR3 size: 16 residues. V lost 0 bases and J 0 bases, leaving 10 bases between the germline ends. Germline-derived CDR1 and CDR2 are MGHRA and YSYEKL. The CDR3: CASSQDRGASTDTQYF. The CDR3 coding sequence is TGCGCCAGCAGCCAAGACCGCGGAGCTAGCACAGATACGCAGTATTTT.

This clone showed up just a few times. The V and J genes are TRBV19 and TRBJ1-1, with no clear D. CDR3 length: 15 amino acids. V was pared by 7 bases and J by 4 bases, with 19 bases between. Germline loops: CDR1 LNHDA, CDR2 SQIVND (reference sequence). This CDR3 is CASTSGGVRGTEAFF. CDR3 nucleotides: TGTGCCAGTACCTCTGGCGGGGTTAGAGGCACTGAAGCTTTCTTT.

This rearrangement joins TRBV5-4 to TRBJ2-7; 10 positions agree with TRBD2. The CDR3 extends over 20 amino acids. The germline V gene has CDR1 SGHNT and CDR2 YYREEE (reference sequence). V lost 4 bases to trimming and J lost 1 base; unmatched junction nucleotides: 20. The CDR3 coding sequence is TGTGCCAGCAGCCGCTTGAGGGGCCCTACGACTAGCGGGTTGTCCTACGAGCAGTACTTC. Translation gives CASSRLRGPTTSGLSYEQYF.

Note on this clone: A read error may account for a junction end that differs from germline. The chain joins TRBV10-3 to TRBJ2-3; 9 bases agree with TRBD2. Germline V lookup: CDR1 ENHRY, CDR2 SYGVKD. This CDR3 has 12 amino acids. The CDR3 DNA reads TGTGCCGTCGGGACTAGCATAGATACGCAGTATTTT. Encoded protein: CAVGTSIDTQYF.

The V call is TRBV23-1, the J call TRBJ1-2; TRBD1 aligns across 8 bases. TRBV23-1 is classed as an ORF, of uncertain function. This CDR3 comprises 18 residues. J was trimmed by 4 bases and V by 0 bases; bases with no gene match: 13. As DNA, the CDR3 is TGCGCCAGCAGTCAATCAACAGGGGGAGTCCCAATGAGCTATGGCTACACCTTC. Translation gives CASSQSTGGVPMSYGYTF.

This sequence joins TRBV5-5 and TRBJ1-2; D perhaps matches TRBD1 (5 bases). Trimming removed 4 bases from V and 4 bases from J, with 17 bases in between. From germline, CDR1 is SGHKS and CDR2 YYEKEE (reference sequence). This CDR3 has 15 amino acids. In DNA form, the CDR3 reads TGTGCCAGCAGCCCCCGCCTAGGGGCCCCCTATGGCTACACCTTC. Translation: CASSPRLGAPYGYTF.